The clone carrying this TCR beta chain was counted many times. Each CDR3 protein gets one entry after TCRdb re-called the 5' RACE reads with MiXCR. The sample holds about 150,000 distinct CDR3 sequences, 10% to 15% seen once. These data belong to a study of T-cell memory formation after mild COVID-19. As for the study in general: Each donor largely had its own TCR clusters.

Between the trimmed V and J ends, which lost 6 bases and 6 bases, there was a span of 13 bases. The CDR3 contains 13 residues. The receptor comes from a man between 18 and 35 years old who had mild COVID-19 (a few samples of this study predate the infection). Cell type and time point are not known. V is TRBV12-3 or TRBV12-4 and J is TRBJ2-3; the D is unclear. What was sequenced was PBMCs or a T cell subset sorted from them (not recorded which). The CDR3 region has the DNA TGTGCCAGCAGCCCTGACCGGCTGGATACGCAGTATTTT. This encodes CASSPDRLDTQYF.